Following are 17 T cell receptor beta chains from one sample sequenced in a study of T cells in Graves' hyperthyroidism and ophthalmopathy. RNA transcripts yielded amplified TCR beta CDR3 regions. A first-round RT-PCR of the TCR CDR3 used the HTBI primer set. TCRdb re-called the multiplex PCR reads through MiXCR, storing one row per CDR3 protein. The sample has 350,000 to 450,000 distinct CDR3 sequences; approximately 15% are singletons. Specimen: blood. The receptor set was obtained from a woman aged 55-75 years with Graves' hyperthyroidism.

Comment on this clonotype: A much larger clone sits a single nucleotide away, making a read error possible. The chain employs TRBV27 and TRBJ2-7; 11 nucleotides line up with TRBD2. The CDR3 loop spans 13 amino acids. Looked up from germline, CDR1 is MNHEY and CDR2 is SMNVEV (reference sequence). The trim removed 5 bases at V and 6 bases at J, leaving 3 bases unmatched. The CDR3, as DNA: TGTGCCAGCAGTGTCGGGACTAGCGGCGAGCAGTACTTC. This encodes CASSVGTSGEQYF.

This clonotype was detected ten times or more. This chain uses TRBV6-1 with TRBJ1-2; D is uncertain. The CDR3 is made up of 15 amino acids. Germline V lookup: CDR1 MNHNS, CDR2 SASEGT. V was shortened by 4 bases and J by 8 bases, with 20 bases between the two germline ends. The CDR3 here is CASSASQVAGYGYTF. CDR3 nucleotide sequence: TGTGCCAGCAGTGCGAGCCAGGTTGCGGGGTACGGCTACACCTTC.

This clonotype was seen repeatedly, ten times or more. The CDR3 region is CASSSVAGGPFEQYF. The CDR3 DNA reads TGTGCCAGCAGCAGCGTAGCGGGAGGGCCCTTCGAGCAGTACTTC. This chain links TRBV7-2 with TRBJ2-7; 11 bases map to TRBD2. V shed 5 bases and J 6 bases; nucleotides not matched to a gene: 9. Germline V CDR1 and CDR2: SGHTA, FQGNSA. The CDR3 length is 15 residues.

Many counts were recorded for this clonotype. This chain joins TRBV12-3 or TRBV12-4 and TRBJ1-1; D remains ambiguous. This CDR3 is 14 amino acids long. Trimming removed 3 bases at V and 1 base at J, with 9 bases between. Here the CDR3 DNA reads TGTGCCAGCAGTTTCGGCAGGAGGAACACTGAAGCTTTCTTT. Amino acids: CASSFGRRNTEAFF.

This clonotype was counted ten times or more. This sequence joins TRBV12-3 or TRBV12-4 and TRBJ2-7; no clear D gene. V was clipped by 4 bases and J by 4 bases, with 5 bases between them. This CDR3 contains 11 residues. The chain's CDR3 is CASSSQYEQYF. The CDR3 nucleotides read TGTGCCAGCAGTTCCCAGTACGAGCAGTACTTC.

The chain is built from TRBV27 and TRBJ2-3, with 7 bases identical to TRBD2. This CDR3 is built from 20 residues. Per the germline V gene, CDR1 is MNHEY and CDR2 is SMNVEV (reference sequence). The V and J ends lost 2 bases and 3 bases, in that order; junction bases with no gene match: 20. DNA of the CDR3: TGTGCCAGCAGTTTAAAGGCTAGCGGCACCTTAAAACCCACGACAGATACGCAGTATTTT. Protein sequence: CASSLKASGTLKPTTDTQYF.

This clonotype was seen many times. J is TRBJ1-5 and V is TRBV12-5; 10 bases agree with TRBD1. CDR3 size: 16 residues. From germline, CDR1 is LGHNT and CDR2 FRNRAP. The V gene end was trimmed by 2 bases and the J gene end by 4 bases; junction bases not matched to a gene: 5. The CDR3 nucleotides read TGTGCTAGTGGTTTGATCTTGGACAGGGGGAATCAGCCCCAGCATTTT. It specifies CASGLILDRGNQPQHF.

In its sample, this clonotype was seen many times. The chain uses TRBV11-2 and TRBJ2-1; the D gene is possibly TRBD2 (6 bases). V lost 2 bases and J 10 bases, leaving 15 bases between the germline ends. CDR3 size: 14 residues. Germline CDR1 reads SGHAT; CDR2 reads FQNNGV. For the CDR3, the DNA is TGTGCCAGCAGCTTACTGGAGGGAAGGTGGGAGCAGTTCTTC. Amino acid sequence: CASSLLEGRWEQFF.

The sample holds a few counts of this clonotype. The rearrangement joins TRBV29-1 to TRBJ1-4; D remains unclear. Germline V CDR1 and CDR2: SQVTM, ANQGSEA. The CDR3 is 11 residues long. Trimming stripped 7 bases from V and 8 bases from J, with 11 bases between. The CDR3 sequence is CSALGGEKLFF. CDR3 DNA: TGCAGCGCCCTGGGAGGGGAAAAACTGTTTTTT.

This clonotype has a count of ten or more. The V gene is TRBV11-3, the J gene TRBJ2-1; TRBD2 matches 12 bases. Germline V gene data show CDR1 as SGHNT and CDR2 as YENEEA. The CDR3 loop spans 15 amino acids. V dropped 0 bases and J dropped 15; count of bases not matched to a gene: 9. The CDR3 is CASSLDPSGRAGSFF. DNA for the CDR3: TGTGCCAGCAGCTTAGACCCTAGCGGGAGGGCCGGTTCGTTCTTC.

As for this clonotype: This may stem from a read error, because a much larger clone lies one nucleotide away. This chain links TRBV24-1 with TRBJ2-1; no clear D gene. The CDR3 is made up of 16 amino acids. CDR1 and CDR2 from the germline V gene are KGHDR and SFDVKD. CDR3 region: CATRDSFLAAYNEQFF. Here the CDR3 DNA reads TGTGCCACCAGAGATTCGTTTCTTGCAGCGTACAATGAGCAGTTCTTC.

This rearrangement joins TRBV27 to TRBJ2-1, with D uncertain. Germline-derived CDR1 and CDR2 are MNHEY and SMNVEV (reference sequence). V dropped 4 bases and J dropped 0 bases, with 16 bases sitting between them. The CDR3 length is 17 residues. The DNA for the CDR3 is TGTGCCAGCAGTTACGATATGCACGGCGGCTCCTACAATGAGCAGTTCTTC. Amino acid sequence: CASSYDMHGGSYNEQFF.

The V gene is TRBV20-1, the J gene TRBJ2-1, with 9 positions matching TRBD2. The V segment lost 4 bases and the J segment 12 bases; nucleotides outside the gene matches: 16. Germline loops: CDR1 DFQATT, CDR2 SNEGSKA (reference sequence). The CDR3 is 15 amino acids. The CDR3 sequence: CSAKRSAGGPQGQFF. The CDR3 DNA sequence: TGCAGTGCTAAAAGATCAGCGGGAGGCCCCCAGGGGCAGTTCTTC.

This clonotype appeared many times. V gene TRBV6-5 combines with J gene TRBJ2-7; a weak D match, TRBD2 (5 bases). The CDR3 is made up of 13 amino acids. With 4 bases removed from V and 6 bases from J, the gap between germline ends came to 13 bases. The germline CDR1 and CDR2 sequences are MNHEY and SVGAGI. CDR3 nucleotides: TGTGCCAGCAGTTCTCGACTATCAGCCGAGCAGTACTTC. Translated: CASSSRLSAEQYF.

In its sample, this clonotype was seen many times. The chain combines TRBV20-1 with TRBJ2-7, with a possible D match to TRBD2 (6 bases). V was clipped by 2 bases and J by 0 bases, with 17 bases between them. CDR1 DFQATT and CDR2 SNEGSKA come from the germline V gene (reference sequence). The length of the CDR3 is 16 residues. The CDR3 sequence: CSARRQWGVSSYEQYF. For the CDR3, the DNA is TGCAGTGCTAGACGCCAGTGGGGGGTAAGCTCCTACGAGCAGTACTTC.

This chain links TRBV7-9 with TRBJ1-3; D is uncertain. The CDR3 contains 15 residues. Germline assignment: CDR1 SEHNR and CDR2 FQNEAQ (reference sequence). V gave up 9 bases and J gave up 0 bases, with 15 bases separating them. The chain's CDR3 is CASRPLGSSGNTIYF. CDR3 DNA sequence: TGTGCCAGTCGCCCGCTCGGATCCTCTGGAAACACCATATATTTT.

Ten or more counts support this clonotype. The rearrangement uses TRBV7-9 and TRBJ2-2; 9 nucleotides line up with TRBD2. This CDR3 has 14 residues. CDR1 SEHNR and CDR2 FQNEAQ come from the germline V gene (reference sequence). V lost 10 bases and J lost 4; bases outside the gene matches: 7. CDR3 sequence reads: CATNSGSRTGELFF. The CDR3 bases are TGTGCCACCAATAGCGGGAGTCGCACCGGGGAGCTGTTTTTT.